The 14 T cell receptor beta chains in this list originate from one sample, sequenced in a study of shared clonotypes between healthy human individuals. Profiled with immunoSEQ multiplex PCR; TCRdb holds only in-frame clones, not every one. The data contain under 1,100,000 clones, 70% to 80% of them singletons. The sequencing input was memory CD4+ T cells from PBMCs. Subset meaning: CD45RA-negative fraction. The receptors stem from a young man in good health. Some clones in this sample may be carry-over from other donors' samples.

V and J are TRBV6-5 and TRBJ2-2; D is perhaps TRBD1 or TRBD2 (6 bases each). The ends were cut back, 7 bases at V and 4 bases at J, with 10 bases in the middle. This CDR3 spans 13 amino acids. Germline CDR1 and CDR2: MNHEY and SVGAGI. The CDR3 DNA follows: TGTGCCAGCAACGAGGGGGGCACCGGGGAGCTGTTTTTT. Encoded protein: CASNEGGTGELFF.

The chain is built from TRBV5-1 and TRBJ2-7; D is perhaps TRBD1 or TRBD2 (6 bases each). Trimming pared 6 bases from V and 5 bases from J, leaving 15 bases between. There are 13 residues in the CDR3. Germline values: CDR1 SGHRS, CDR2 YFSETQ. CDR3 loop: CASTGGPFNEQYF. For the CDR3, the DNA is TGCGCCAGCACCGGGGGCCCTTTCAACGAGCAGTACTTC.

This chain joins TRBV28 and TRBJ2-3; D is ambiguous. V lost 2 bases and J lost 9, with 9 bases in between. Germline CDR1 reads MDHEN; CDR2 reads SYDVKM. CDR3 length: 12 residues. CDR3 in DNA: TGTGCCAGCAGTTTAATCCAAGCAACGCAGTATTTT. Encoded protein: CASSLIQATQYF. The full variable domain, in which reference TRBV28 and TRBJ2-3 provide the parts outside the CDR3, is DVKVTQSSRYLVKRTGEKVFLECVQDMDHENMFWYRQDPGLGLRLIYFSYDVKMKEKGDIPEGYSVSREKKERFSLILESASTNQTSMYLCASSLIQATQYFGPGTRLTVL.

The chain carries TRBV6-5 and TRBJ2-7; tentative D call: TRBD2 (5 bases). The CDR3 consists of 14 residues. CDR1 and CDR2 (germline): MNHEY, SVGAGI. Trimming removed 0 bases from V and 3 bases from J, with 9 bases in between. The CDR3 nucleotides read TGTGCCAGCAGTTACTCCCCGGGGATCTACGAGCAGTACTTC. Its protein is CASSYSPGIYEQYF.

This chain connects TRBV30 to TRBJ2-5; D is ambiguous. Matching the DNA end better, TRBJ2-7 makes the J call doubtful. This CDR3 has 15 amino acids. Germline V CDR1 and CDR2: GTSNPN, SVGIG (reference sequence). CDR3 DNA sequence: TGTGCCTGGAGTGTCGGATTTACCTCCTCCTACGAGCAGTACTTC. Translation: CAWSVGFTSSYEQYF.

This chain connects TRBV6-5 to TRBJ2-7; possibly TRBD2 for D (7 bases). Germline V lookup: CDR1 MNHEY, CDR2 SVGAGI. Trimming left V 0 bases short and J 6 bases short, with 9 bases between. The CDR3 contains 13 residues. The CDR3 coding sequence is TGTGCCAGCAGTTACTCGGGGGGGCTCGAGCAGTACTTC. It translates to CASSYSGGLEQYF.

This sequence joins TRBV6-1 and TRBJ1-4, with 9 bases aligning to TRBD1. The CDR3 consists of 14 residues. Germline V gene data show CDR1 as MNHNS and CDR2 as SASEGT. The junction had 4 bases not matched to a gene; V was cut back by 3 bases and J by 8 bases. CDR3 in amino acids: CASSEGTGSEKLFF. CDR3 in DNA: TGTGCCAGCAGTGAGGGGACAGGGTCCGAAAAACTGTTTTTT.

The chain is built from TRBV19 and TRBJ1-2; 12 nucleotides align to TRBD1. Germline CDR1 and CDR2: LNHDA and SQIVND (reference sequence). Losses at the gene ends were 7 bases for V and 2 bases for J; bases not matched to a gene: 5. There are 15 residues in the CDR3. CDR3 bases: TGTGCCAGTACCTGGGACAGGGGGCGAAACTATGGCTACACCTTC. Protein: CASTWDRGRNYGYTF.

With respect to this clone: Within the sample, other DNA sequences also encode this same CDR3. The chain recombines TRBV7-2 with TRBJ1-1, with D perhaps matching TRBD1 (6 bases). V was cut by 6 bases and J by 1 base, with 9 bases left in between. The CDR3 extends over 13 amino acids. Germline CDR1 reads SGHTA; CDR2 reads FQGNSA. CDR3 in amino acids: CASRQGKNTEAFF. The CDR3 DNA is TGTGCCAGCAGACAGGGCAAGAACACTGAAGCTTTCTTT.

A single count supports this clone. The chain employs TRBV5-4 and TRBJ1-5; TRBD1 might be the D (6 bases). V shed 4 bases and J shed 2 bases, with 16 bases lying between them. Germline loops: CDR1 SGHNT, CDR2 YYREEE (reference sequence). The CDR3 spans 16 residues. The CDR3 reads CASSLWTAGGNQPQHF. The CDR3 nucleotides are TGTGCCAGCAGCCTCTGGACAGCAGGAGGCAATCAGCCCCAGCATTTT. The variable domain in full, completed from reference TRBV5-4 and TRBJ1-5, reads ETGVTQSPTHLIKTRGQQVTLRCSSQSGHNTVSWYQQALGQGPQFIFQYYREEENGRGNFPPRFSGLQFPNYSSELNVNALELDDSALYLCASSLWTAGGNQPQHFGDGTRLSIL.

CDR3: CASSPDLTVRTDTQYF. The CDR3 DNA follows: TGTGCCAGCTCACCAGATCTTACGGTCCGCACAGATACGCAGTATTTT. V gene TRBV18 combines with J gene TRBJ2-3; D gene unclear. With 2 bases removed from V and 1 base from J, the gap between germline ends came to 13 bases. The germline CDR1 and CDR2 sequences are KGHSH and LQKENI. The CDR3 has 16 residues.

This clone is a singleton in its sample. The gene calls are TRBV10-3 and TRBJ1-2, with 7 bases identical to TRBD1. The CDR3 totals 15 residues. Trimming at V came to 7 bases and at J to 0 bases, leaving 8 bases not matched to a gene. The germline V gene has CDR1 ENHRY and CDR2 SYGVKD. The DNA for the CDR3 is TGTGCCATCAAATTTACCGGGACAGCTAACTATGGCTACACCTTC. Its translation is CAIKFTGTANYGYTF.

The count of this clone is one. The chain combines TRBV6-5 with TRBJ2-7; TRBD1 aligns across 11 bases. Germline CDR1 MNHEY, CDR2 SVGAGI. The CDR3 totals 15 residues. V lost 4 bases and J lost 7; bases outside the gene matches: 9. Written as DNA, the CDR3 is TGTGCCAGCAGTTCGTTTGGACAGGGGGCGCGGGAGCAGTACTTC. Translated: CASSSFGQGAREQYF.

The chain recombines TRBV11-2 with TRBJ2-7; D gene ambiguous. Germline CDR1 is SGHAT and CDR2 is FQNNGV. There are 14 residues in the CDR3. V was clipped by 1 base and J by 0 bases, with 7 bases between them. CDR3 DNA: TGTGCCAGCAGCTTAGTGGCTAGCTCCTACGAGCAGTACTTC. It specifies CASSLVASSYEQYF.